The sample holds many counts of the clone carrying this T cell receptor beta chain. These data originate in a study of blood T cells in healthy people across ages. PCR was performed a second time for about 6 to 12 cycles using a sample-barcoded 5' primer and a J-beta primer mix. TCRdb fed the 5' RACE reads into MiXCR, producing one record per CDR3 protein. Counted here are hundreds of thousands of distinct CDR3 sequences, roughly 44% occurring once; the ten biggest clones make up 20% to 25%. Trimming removed 1 base from V and 0 bases from J, with 16 bases in between. Germline-derived CDR1 and CDR2 are MGHRA and YSYEKL. The CDR3 runs 19 residues.

The chain employs TRBV4-1 and TRBJ1-6; maybe TRBD1 (6 bases). The clonotype originates from a woman aged 55-70 years in good health. Sequencing was carried out using blood. The CDR3 loop reads CASSQGEDRSSSYNSPLHF. CDR3 in DNA: TGCGCCAGCAGCCAAGGGGAAGACAGGTCGAGCTCCTATAATTCACCCCTCCACTTT.